Presented here are 30 T cell receptor beta chains from one specimen sequenced in a study of high-grade serous ovarian cancer treatment subgroups. Libraries were prepared by immunoSEQ multiplex PCR; TCRdb keeps only in-frame clonotypes and omits some of them. Of under 650 clones in the sample, under 85% were seen once. The tumor samples were collected prior to definitive surgery or chemotherapy. Sequencing was performed on tumor tissue. These TCRs come from a human donor with high-grade serous ovarian cancer.

The chain recombines TRBV5-6 with TRBJ1-4; D is ambiguous. V shed 1 base and J shed 8 bases, with 12 bases lying between them. The CDR3 has 14 amino acids. CDR1 SGHDT and CDR2 YYEEEE come from the germline V gene. The CDR3 DNA sequence: TGTGCCAGCAGCTTGTCGGTCACGGGGGAAAAACTGTTTTTT. It encodes CASSLSVTGEKLFF.

The chain uses TRBV10-3 and TRBJ2-7, with a possible D match to TRBD2 (5 bases). V gave up 5 bases and J gave up 1 base, with 12 bases separating them. In germline, CDR1 is ENHRY, CDR2 SYGVKD. The CDR3 consists of 14 residues. CDR3 region: CAISRGLESYEQYF. CDR3 nucleotide sequence: TGTGCCATCAGTAGAGGGCTTGAGTCCTACGAGCAGTACTTC.

V usage is TRBV19 and J usage is TRBJ1-2; no reliable D call. The CDR3 has 12 residues. In germline, CDR1 is LNHDA, CDR2 SQIVND (reference sequence). The V end lost 9 bases, the J end lost 5 bases, and 13 bases lay between the germline ends. CDR3 protein: CASRRAGYGYTF. CDR3 DNA: TGTGCCAGCCGGAGGGCGGGGTATGGCTACACCTTC.

This clone was recorded only once. The V and J genes are TRBV27 and TRBJ1-1, with D uncertain. The CDR3 is made up of 13 amino acids. Germline CDR1 reads MNHEY; CDR2 reads SMNVEV (reference sequence). The V end lost 3 bases, the J end lost 1 base, and 6 bases lay between the germline ends. The CDR3 DNA reads TGTGCCAGCAGTTTGAAAAGGAACACTGAAGCTTTCTTT. It yields the protein CASSLKRNTEAFF.

CDR3 loop: CASSIGRGTSRDEQFF. CDR3 DNA: TGTGCCAGTAGTATAGGGAGAGGGACTAGCAGGGATGAGCAGTTCTTC. This chain uses TRBV19 with TRBJ2-1; TRBD2 matches at 9 bases. The CDR3 is 16 residues long. V dropped 1 base and J dropped 8; count of bases not matched to a gene: 9. CDR1 and CDR2 (germline): LNHDA, SQIVND (reference sequence).

This clone has more than one count but fewer than ten. The chain employs TRBV9 and TRBJ2-7; 8 nucleotides line up with TRBD1. CDR3 length: 14 amino acids. Germline CDR1 and CDR2: SGDLS and YYNGEE. Unmatched junction bases numbered 1, after V lost 0 bases and J lost 2 bases. CDR3 sequence: CASSVGDRPYEQYF. CDR3 DNA sequence: TGTGCCAGCAGCGTAGGGGACAGGCCCTACGAGCAGTACTTC.

This chain joins TRBV20-1 and TRBJ2-7; D is ambiguous. Trimming stripped 0 bases from V and 2 bases from J, with 2 bases between. CDR3 length: 11 amino acids. CDR1 is DFQATT and CDR2 is SNEGSKA in the germline V gene (reference sequence). CDR3 in amino acids: CSARDPYEQYF. CDR3 bases: TGCAGTGCTAGAGATCCCTACGAGCAGTACTTC.

The CDR3 DNA reads as TGTGCCAGCAGCGTAGAGCGGAGAGCGGGAGTCGGGGAGCTGTTTTTT. Its translation is CASSVERRAGVGELFF. V usage is TRBV9 and J usage is TRBJ2-2, with TRBD2 identical over 8 bases. The germline V gene encodes CDR1 SGDLS and CDR2 YYNGEE. The V segment lost 0 bases and the J segment 7 bases; nucleotides outside the gene matches: 8. The CDR3 loop spans 16 amino acids.

The gene calls are TRBV7-2 and TRBJ1-2; D not resolved. This CDR3 has 16 residues. Germline CDR1 and CDR2: SGHTA and FQGNSA. V gave up 5 bases and J gave up 4 bases, with 20 bases separating them. The DNA for the CDR3 is TGTGCCAGCAGCCCCAACTTCGATCGTCTTGGCTATGGCTACACCTTC. Its protein is CASSPNFDRLGYGYTF.

The genes are TRBV4-3 and TRBJ2-2; 9 nucleotides align to TRBD2. This CDR3 has 17 amino acids. Trimming at V came to 0 bases and at J to 5 bases, leaving 7 bases not matched to a gene. CDR1 and CDR2 (germline): LGHNA, YSLEER. The CDR3 region has the DNA TGCGCCAGCAGCCAAGATGCTAGCGGGATGGTAACCGGGGAGCTGTTTTTT. Protein product: CASSQDASGMVTGELFF.

The J gene is TRBJ1-2, the V gene TRBV7-2, with D maybe TRBD1 (6 bases). With 6 bases removed from V and 4 bases from J, the gap between germline ends came to 15 bases. The germline gives CDR1 SGHTA, CDR2 FQGNSA. The CDR3 runs to 14 residues. CDR3 coding DNA: TGTGCCAGCAGTCCTTCGACAGGCTTCTATGGCTACACCTTC. This sequence encodes CASSPSTGFYGYTF.

V usage is TRBV27 and J usage is TRBJ1-2, with D possibly being TRBD1 (6 bases). With 4 bases removed from V and 8 bases from J, the gap between germline ends came to 20 bases. Germline-derived CDR1 and CDR2 are MNHEY and SMNVEV (reference sequence). This CDR3 has 15 residues. CDR3 residues: CASSSPAGGRRGYTF. The CDR3 region has the DNA TGTGCCAGCAGTTCCCCAGCTGGGGGCAGGAGGGGCTACACCTTC.

The chain employs TRBV19 and TRBJ2-5; D unresolved. Looked up from germline, CDR1 is LNHDA and CDR2 is SQIVND (reference sequence). The length of the CDR3 is 13 residues. The V end was cut by 3 bases, the J end by 5 bases, with 10 bases between. The CDR3 protein is CASSIVHGETQYF. The CDR3 region has the DNA TGTGCCAGTAGTATTGTCCACGGGGAGACCCAGTACTTC.

The V call is TRBV6-5, the J call TRBJ2-7, with TRBD2 identical over 12 bases. CDR1 is MNHEY and CDR2 is SVGAGI in the germline V gene. This CDR3 spans 16 amino acids. V trimming: 4 bases; J trimming: 1 base; junction bases outside the gene matches: 5. CDR3 protein: CASSLDGTSGSYEQYF. The CDR3 DNA reads as TGTGCCAGCAGTTTGGACGGGACTAGCGGGTCCTACGAGCAGTACTTC.

The chain combines TRBV18 with TRBJ2-3; no clear D gene. Germline CDR1 KGHSH, CDR2 LQKENI. V gave up 0 bases and J gave up 6 bases, with 10 bases separating them. This CDR3 is 14 amino acids long. The CDR3: CASSPPNDGDTQYF. CDR3 DNA sequence: TGTGCCAGCTCACCACCGAACGACGGGGATACGCAGTATTTT.

The CDR3 reads CASSPGLGAIQYF. The CDR3 DNA is TGTGCCAGCTCTCCGGGACTAGGGGCCATTCAGTACTTC. The gene calls are TRBV27 and TRBJ2-4; 8 bases fit TRBD2. Germline V lookup: CDR1 MNHEY, CDR2 SMNVEV (reference sequence). The CDR3 has 13 amino acids. Trimming removed 8 bases from V and 9 bases from J; junction bases left unmatched: 9.

The chain uses TRBV6-1 and TRBJ2-7; D unresolved. The CDR3 spans 12 residues. The V gene lost 2 bases and the J gene lost 3 bases, with 5 bases spanning the gap. Germline values: CDR1 MNHNS, CDR2 SASEGT. CDR3 sequence: CASSERFYEQYF. The CDR3 region has the DNA TGTGCCAGCAGTGAACGGTTCTACGAGCAGTACTTC.

This clone was seen just once. The V call is TRBV5-6, the J call TRBJ2-1; perhaps TRBD2 as D (6 bases). This CDR3 comprises 15 residues. Germline V lookup: CDR1 SGHDT, CDR2 YYEEEE. V dropped 4 bases and J dropped 3 bases, with 14 bases sitting between them. CDR3 sequence: CASSAGTSYYNEQFF. The CDR3 DNA follows: TGTGCCAGCAGCGCCGGGACTTCCTACTACAATGAGCAGTTCTTC.

V gene TRBV4-2 combines with J gene TRBJ2-7, with 9 bases aligning to TRBD1. Germline CDR1 reads LGHNA; CDR2 reads YNFKEQ. This CDR3 comprises 16 residues. Unmatched junction bases numbered 8, after V lost 0 bases and J lost 5 bases. The CDR3 protein is CASSQDWAGQGNEQYF. DNA for the CDR3: TGTGCCAGCAGCCAAGATTGGGCGGGACAGGGAAACGAGCAGTACTTC.

The gene calls are TRBV30 and TRBJ2-1; 7 bases fit TRBD1. The CDR3 sequence is 13 residues long. With V trimmed by 5 bases and J by 3 bases, 4 bases remained unmatched. The germline V gene has CDR1 GTSNPN and CDR2 SVGIG (reference sequence). The CDR3 here is CAWGRDSYNEQFF. CDR3 DNA sequence: TGTGCCTGGGGTAGGGACAGCTACAATGAGCAGTTCTTC. Full variable domain (missing parts from reference TRBV30 and TRBJ2-1): SQTIHQWPATLVQPVGSPLSLECTVEGTSNPNLYWYRQAAGRGLQLLFYSVGIGQISSEVPQNLSASRPQDRQFILSSKKLLLSDSGFYLCAWGRDSYNEQFFGPGTRLTVL.

The chain links TRBV6-1 to TRBJ1-6; 7 bases fit TRBD1. The CDR3 totals 15 residues. Trimming at V came to 6 bases and at J to 7 bases, leaving 9 bases not matched to a gene. CDR1 is MNHNS and CDR2 is SASEGT in the germline V gene. CDR3 region: CASSARQGLNSPLHF. DNA for the CDR3: TGTGCCAGCAGCGCGAGACAGGGTTTGAATTCACCCCTCCACTTT.

The rearrangement links TRBV18 to TRBJ1-5; D gene unclear. Germline-derived CDR1 and CDR2 are KGHSH and LQKENI. The CDR3 loop spans 14 amino acids. Trimming took off 3 bases at V and 4 bases at J, with 10 bases between the two ends. CDR3 bases: TGTGCCAGCTCACCGGGTCTTAATAATCAGCCCCAGCATTTT. It is translated as CASSPGLNNQPQHF.

The chain has TRBV28 and TRBJ2-7; D is unclear. CDR1 is MDHEN, CDR2 SYDVKM, per germline. This CDR3 has 14 amino acids. Trimming left V 7 bases short and J 3 bases short, with 16 bases between. The CDR3 protein is CASTSLGSNYEQYF. Here the CDR3 DNA reads TGTGCCAGCACTTCCCTCGGGTCTAACTACGAGCAGTACTTC. Full variable domain (outside the CDR3, taken from reference TRBV28 and TRBJ2-7): DVKVTQSSRYLVKRTGEKVFLECVQDMDHENMFWYRQDPGLGLRLIYFSYDVKMKEKGDIPEGYSVSREKKERFSLILESASTNQTSMYLCASTSLGSNYEQYFGPGTRLTVT.

The V gene is TRBV10-3, the J gene TRBJ2-7; 8 bases agree with TRBD1. Germline CDR1 and CDR2: ENHRY and SYGVKD. The length of the CDR3 is 13 residues. Losses at the gene ends were 6 bases for V and 0 bases for J; bases not matched to a gene: 1. CDR3 loop: CAIRGTGSYEQYF. CDR3 coding DNA: TGTGCCATCAGAGGGACAGGCTCCTACGAGCAGTACTTC.

The V call is TRBV6-6, the J call TRBJ1-5; D call uncertain. The CDR3 sequence is 13 residues long. V was cut by 6 bases and J by 1 base, with 7 bases left in between. The germline CDR1 and CDR2 sequences are MNHNY and SVGAGI (reference sequence). Here the CDR3 reads CASRWGSNQPQHF. In DNA, the CDR3 is TGTGCCAGCAGGTGGGGAAGCAATCAGCCCCAGCATTTT.

This clone was counted a few times. The chain's CDR3 is CASSLGGNEQFF. The DNA for the CDR3 is TGTGCCAGCAGCTTGGGGGGTAATGAGCAGTTCTTC. V is TRBV5-5 and J is TRBJ2-1; no reliable D call. V lost 0 bases and J lost 7, with 5 bases in between. Per germline, CDR1 SGHKS and CDR2 YYEKEE (reference sequence). The CDR3 spans 12 residues.

This clone came up a few times. The chain uses TRBV11-2 and TRBJ2-3; TRBD1 is a possible D gene (6 bases). The length of the CDR3 is 12 residues. Germline values: CDR1 SGHAT, CDR2 FQNNGV. V lost 4 bases, J lost 6 bases, and 8 bases lay in between. The CDR3 here is CASSSGQDTQYF. The CDR3 region has the DNA TGTGCCAGCAGCTCTGGACAGGATACGCAGTATTTT.

The CDR3 nucleotides are TGCAGCGTTAAGAACTACGAGCAGTACTTC. It encodes CSVKNYEQYF. The V gene is TRBV29-1, the J gene TRBJ2-7, with no clear D. Trimming removed 5 bases from V and 3 bases from J, with 5 bases in between. CDR3 length: 10 amino acids. The germline gives CDR1 SQVTM, CDR2 ANQGSEA.

The DNA for the CDR3 is TGTGCCAGCAGCCCACAGATGGCTGGGGCCAACGTCCTGACTTTC. Translation: CASSPQMAGANVLTF. The chain links TRBV7-6 to TRBJ2-6; D ambiguous. CDR3 size: 15 residues. Germline V CDR1 and CDR2: SGHVS, FNYEAQ. V was cut by 5 bases and J by 2 bases, with 10 bases left in between.

This chain uses TRBV19 with TRBJ2-7, with TRBD2 matching 9 bases. J gave up 4 bases and V 7 bases, and 5 bases lay outside the gene matches. The CDR3 contains 13 residues. Germline CDR1 LNHDA, CDR2 SQIVND (reference sequence). CDR3 nucleotide sequence: TGTGCCAGTAATAGCGGGAGATCATACGAGCAGTACTTC. It codes for CASNSGRSYEQYF.